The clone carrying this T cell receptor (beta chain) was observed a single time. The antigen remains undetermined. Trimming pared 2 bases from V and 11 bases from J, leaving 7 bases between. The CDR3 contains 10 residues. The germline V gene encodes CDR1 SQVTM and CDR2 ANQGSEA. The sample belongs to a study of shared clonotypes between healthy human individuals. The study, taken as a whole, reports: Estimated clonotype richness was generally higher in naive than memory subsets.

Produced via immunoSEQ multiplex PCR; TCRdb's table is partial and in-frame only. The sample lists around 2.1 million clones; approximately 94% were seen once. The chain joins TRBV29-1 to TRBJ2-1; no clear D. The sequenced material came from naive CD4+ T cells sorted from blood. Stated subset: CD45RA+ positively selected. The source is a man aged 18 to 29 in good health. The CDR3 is CSVEREKQFF. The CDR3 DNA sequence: TGCAGCGTTGAAAGGGAAAAGCAGTTCTTC.